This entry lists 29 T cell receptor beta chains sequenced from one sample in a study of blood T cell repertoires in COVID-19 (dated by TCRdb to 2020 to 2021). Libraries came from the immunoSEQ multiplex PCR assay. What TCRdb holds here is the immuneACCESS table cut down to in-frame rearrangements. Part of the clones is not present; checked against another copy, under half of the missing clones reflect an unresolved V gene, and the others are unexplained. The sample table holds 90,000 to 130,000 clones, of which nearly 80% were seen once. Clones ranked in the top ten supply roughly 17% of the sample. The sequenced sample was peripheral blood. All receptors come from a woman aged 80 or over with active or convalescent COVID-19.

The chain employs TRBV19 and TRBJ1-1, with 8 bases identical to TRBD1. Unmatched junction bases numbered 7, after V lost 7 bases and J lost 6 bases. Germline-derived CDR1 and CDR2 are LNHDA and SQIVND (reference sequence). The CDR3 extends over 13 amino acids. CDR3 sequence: CASTPGDRSEAFF. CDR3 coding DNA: TGTGCCAGTACCCCTGGGGACAGGTCTGAAGCTTTCTTT.

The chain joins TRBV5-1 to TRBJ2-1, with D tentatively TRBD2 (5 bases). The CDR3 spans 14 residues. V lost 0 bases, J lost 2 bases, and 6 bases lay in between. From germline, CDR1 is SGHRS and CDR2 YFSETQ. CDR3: CASSLAGTYNEQFF. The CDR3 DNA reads TGCGCCAGCAGCTTGGCCGGGACCTACAATGAGCAGTTCTTC. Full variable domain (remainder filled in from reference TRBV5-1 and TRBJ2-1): KAGVTQTPRYLIKTRGQQVTLSCSPISGHRSVSWYQQTPGQGLQFLFEYFSETQRNKGNFPGRFSGRQFSNSRSEMNVSTLELGDSALYLCASSLAGTYNEQFFGPGTRLTVL.

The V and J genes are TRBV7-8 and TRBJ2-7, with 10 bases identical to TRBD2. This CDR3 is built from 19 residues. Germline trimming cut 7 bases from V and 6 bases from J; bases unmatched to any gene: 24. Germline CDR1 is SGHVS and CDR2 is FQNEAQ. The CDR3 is CASTQVSRGRLAGDLEQYF. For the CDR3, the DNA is TGTGCCAGCACCCAGGTGTCCAGGGGGCGCCTAGCGGGAGATCTCGAGCAGTACTTC.

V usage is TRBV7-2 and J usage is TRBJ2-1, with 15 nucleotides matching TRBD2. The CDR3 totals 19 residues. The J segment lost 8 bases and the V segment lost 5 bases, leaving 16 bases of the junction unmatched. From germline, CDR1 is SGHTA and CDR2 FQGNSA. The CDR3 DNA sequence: TGTGCCAGCAGCCCCAGGACTAGCGGGAGGGCCGGAAGGGGGTATGAGCAGTTCTTC. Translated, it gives CASSPRTSGRAGRGYEQFF.

The CDR3 spells CAWRAQGDYGYTF. CDR3 bases: TGTGCCTGGAGGGCACAGGGGGACTATGGCTACACCTTC. The chain has TRBV30 and TRBJ1-2; 8 nucleotides agree with TRBD1. The ends lost 3 bases at V and 3 bases at J; junction bases unmatched: 3. CDR3 length: 13 amino acids. Germline V gives CDR1 GTSNPN, CDR2 SVGIG (reference sequence).

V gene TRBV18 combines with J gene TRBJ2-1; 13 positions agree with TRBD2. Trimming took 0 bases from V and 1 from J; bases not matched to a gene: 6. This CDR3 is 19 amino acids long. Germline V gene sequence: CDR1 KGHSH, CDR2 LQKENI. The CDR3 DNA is TGTGCCAGCTCACCACCGGGACTAGCGGGGCCATTATCCTACAATGAGCAGTTCTTC. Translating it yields CASSPPGLAGPLSYNEQFF.

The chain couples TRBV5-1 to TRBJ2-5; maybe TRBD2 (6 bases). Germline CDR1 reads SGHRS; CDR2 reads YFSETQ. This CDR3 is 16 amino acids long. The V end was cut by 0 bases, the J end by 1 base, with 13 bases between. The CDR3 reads CASSLAEGGFQETQYF. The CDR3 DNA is TGCGCCAGCAGCTTGGCCGAGGGAGGATTCCAAGAGACCCAGTACTTC. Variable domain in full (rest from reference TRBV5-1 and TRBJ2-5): KAGVTQTPRYLIKTRGQQVTLSCSPISGHRSVSWYQQTPGQGLQFLFEYFSETQRNKGNFPGRFSGRQFSNSRSEMNVSTLELGDSALYLCASSLAEGGFQETQYFGPGTRLLVL.

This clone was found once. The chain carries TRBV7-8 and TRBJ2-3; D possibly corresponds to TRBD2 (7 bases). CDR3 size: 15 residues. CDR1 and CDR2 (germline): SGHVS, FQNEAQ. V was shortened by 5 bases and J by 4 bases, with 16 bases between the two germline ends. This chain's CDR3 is CASSPGRGVADTQYF. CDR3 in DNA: TGTGCCAGCAGCCCAGGGAGGGGGGTCGCAGATACGCAGTATTTT.

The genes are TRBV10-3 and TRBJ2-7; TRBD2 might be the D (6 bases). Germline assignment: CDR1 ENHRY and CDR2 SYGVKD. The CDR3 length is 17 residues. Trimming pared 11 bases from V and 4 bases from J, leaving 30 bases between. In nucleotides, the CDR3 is TGTGCCGTACGAGATAGCGGAAAACAATACAGGCAGTACGAGCAGTACTTC. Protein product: CAVRDSGKQYRQYEQYF.

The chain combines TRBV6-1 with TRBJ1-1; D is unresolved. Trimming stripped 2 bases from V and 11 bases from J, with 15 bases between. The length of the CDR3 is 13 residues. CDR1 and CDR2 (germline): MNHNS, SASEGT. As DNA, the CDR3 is TGTGCCAGCAGTGAAAGCCCTGCGCTGCGGGCTTTCTTT. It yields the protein CASSESPALRAFF.

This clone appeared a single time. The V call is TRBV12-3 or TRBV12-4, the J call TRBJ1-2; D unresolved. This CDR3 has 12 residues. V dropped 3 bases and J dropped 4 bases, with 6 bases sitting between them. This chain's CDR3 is CASSFGLYGYTF. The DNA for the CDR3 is TGTGCCAGCAGTTTTGGGCTCTATGGCTACACCTTC.

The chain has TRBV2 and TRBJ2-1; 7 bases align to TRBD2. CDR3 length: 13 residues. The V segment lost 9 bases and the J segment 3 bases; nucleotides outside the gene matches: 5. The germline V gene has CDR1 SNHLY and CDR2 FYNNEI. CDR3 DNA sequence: TGTGCCAGTAAGCGGGAAGGCTACAATGAGCAGTTCTTC. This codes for CASKREGYNEQFF.

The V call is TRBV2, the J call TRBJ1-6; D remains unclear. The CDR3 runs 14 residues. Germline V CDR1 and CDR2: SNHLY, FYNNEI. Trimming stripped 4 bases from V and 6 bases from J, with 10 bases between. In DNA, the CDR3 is TGTGCCAGCAGTGCGGGGATACCTAATTCACCCCTCCACTTT. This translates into CASSAGIPNSPLHF. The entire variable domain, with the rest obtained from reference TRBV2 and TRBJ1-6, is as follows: EPEVTQTPSHQVTQMGQEVILRCVPISNHLYFYWYRQILGQKVEFLVSFYNNEISEKSEIFDDQFSVERPDGSNFTLKIRSTKLEDSAMYFCASSAGIPNSPLHFGNGTRLTVT.

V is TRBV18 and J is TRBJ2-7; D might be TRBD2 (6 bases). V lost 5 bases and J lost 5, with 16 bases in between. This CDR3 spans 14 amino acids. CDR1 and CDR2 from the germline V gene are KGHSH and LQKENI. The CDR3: CASSSERVTNEQYF. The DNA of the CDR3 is TGTGCCAGCTCATCTGAGCGGGTAACTAACGAGCAGTACTTC.

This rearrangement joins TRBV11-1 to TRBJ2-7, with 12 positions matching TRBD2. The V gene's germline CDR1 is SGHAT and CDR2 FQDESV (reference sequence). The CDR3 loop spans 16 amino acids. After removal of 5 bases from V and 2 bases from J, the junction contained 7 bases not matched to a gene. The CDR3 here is CASSKTSGRNTYEQYF. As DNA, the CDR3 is TGTGCCAGCAGCAAAACTAGCGGGAGGAACACCTACGAGCAGTACTTC.

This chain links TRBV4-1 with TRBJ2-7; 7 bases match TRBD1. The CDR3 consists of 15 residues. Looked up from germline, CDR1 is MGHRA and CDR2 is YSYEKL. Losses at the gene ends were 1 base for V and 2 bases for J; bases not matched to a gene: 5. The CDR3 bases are TGCGCCAGCAGCCAAGGCGGACAGGAACCCTACGAGCAGTACTTC. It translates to CASSQGGQEPYEQYF.

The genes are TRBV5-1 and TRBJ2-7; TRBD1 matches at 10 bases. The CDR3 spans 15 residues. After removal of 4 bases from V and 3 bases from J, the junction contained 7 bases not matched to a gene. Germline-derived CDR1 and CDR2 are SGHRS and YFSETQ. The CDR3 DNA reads TGCGCCAGCAGCGTGGACAGGGGGTCCTTCTACGAGCAGTACTTC. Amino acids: CASSVDRGSFYEQYF.

The CDR3 DNA reads as TGTGCCAGCAGCTTAGCTAGTTATGGCTACACCTTC. Its translation: CASSLASYGYTF. The gene calls are TRBV7-2 and TRBJ1-2; no firm D call. V lost 0 bases and J lost 5, with 4 bases in between. The germline CDR1 and CDR2 sequences are SGHTA and FQGNSA. CDR3 length: 12 residues.

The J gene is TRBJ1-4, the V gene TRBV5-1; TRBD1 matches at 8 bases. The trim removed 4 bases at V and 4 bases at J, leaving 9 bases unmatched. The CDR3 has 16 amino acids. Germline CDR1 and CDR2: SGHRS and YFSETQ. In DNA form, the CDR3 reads TGCGCCAGCAGCCCGGGACAGGTCTACGGTAATGAAAAACTGTTTTTT. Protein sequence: CASSPGQVYGNEKLFF. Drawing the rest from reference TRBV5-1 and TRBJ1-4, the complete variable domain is KAGVTQTPRYLIKTRGQQVTLSCSPISGHRSVSWYQQTPGQGLQFLFEYFSETQRNKGNFPGRFSGRQFSNSRSEMNVSTLELGDSALYLCASSPGQVYGNEKLFFGSGTQLSVL.

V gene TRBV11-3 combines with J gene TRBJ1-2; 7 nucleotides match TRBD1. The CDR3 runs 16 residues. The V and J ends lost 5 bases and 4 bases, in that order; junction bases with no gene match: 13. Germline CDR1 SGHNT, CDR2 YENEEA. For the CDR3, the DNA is TGTGCCAGCAGCCAATTCTCAGACAGGGTTGGCTATGGCTACACCTTC. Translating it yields CASSQFSDRVGYGYTF.

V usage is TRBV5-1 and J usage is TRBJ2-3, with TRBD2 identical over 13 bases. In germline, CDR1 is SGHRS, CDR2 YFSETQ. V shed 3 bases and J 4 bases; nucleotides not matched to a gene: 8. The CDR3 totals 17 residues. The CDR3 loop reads CASSSRTSGSGADTQYF. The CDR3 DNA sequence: TGCGCCAGCAGCTCGAGGACTAGCGGGAGTGGTGCAGATACGCAGTATTTT.

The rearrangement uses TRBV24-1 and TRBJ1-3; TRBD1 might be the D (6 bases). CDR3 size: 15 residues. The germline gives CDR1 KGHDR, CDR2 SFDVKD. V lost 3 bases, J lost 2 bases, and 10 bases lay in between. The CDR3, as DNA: TGTGCCACCAGTGATCCAAGGGGGACTGGAAACACCATATATTTT. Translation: CATSDPRGTGNTIYF.

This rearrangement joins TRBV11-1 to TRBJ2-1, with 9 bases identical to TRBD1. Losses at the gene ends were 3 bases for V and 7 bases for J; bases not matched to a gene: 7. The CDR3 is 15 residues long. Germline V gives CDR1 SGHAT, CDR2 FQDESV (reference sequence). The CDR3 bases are TGTGCCAGCAGCTTGAGACAGGGGGTTGAGAATGAGCAGTTCTTC. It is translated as CASSLRQGVENEQFF.

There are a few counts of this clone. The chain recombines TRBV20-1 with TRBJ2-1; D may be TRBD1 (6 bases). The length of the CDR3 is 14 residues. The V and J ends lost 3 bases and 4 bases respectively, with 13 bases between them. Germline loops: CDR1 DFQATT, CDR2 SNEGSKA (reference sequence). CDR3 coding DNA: TGCAGTGCTAGTCTCCAGGGGATGTACAATGAGCAGTTCTTC. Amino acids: CSASLQGMYNEQFF.

CDR3 DNA: TGTGCCAGCACCCCGGACAGGGACAATGAGCAGTTCTTC. Translation gives CASTPDRDNEQFF. The genes are TRBV11-1 and TRBJ2-1, with 8 nucleotides matching TRBD1. Unmatched junction bases numbered 4, after V lost 7 bases and J lost 5 bases. The germline V gene has CDR1 SGHAT and CDR2 FQDESV (reference sequence). The CDR3 spans 13 residues.

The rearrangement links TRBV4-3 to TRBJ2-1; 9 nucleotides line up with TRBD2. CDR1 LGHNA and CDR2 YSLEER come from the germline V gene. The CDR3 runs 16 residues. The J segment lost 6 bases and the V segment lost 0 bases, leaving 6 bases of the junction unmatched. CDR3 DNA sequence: TGCGCCAGCAGCCAAGATGGTAGCGGGAGCTTCAATGAGCAGTTCTTC. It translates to CASSQDGSGSFNEQFF.

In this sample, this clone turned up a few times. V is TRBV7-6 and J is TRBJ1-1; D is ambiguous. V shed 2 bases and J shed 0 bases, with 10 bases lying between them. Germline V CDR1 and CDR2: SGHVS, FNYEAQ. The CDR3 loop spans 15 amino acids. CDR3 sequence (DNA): TGTGCCAGCAGCTTAAGTCCAGAATTGAACACTGAAGCTTTCTTT. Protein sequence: CASSLSPELNTEAFF. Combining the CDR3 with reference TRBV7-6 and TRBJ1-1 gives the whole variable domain GAGVSQSPRYKVTKRGQDVALRCDPISGHVSLYWYRQALGQGPEFLTYFNYEAQQDKSGLPNDRFSAERPEGSISTLTIQRTEQRDSAMYRCASSLSPELNTEAFFGQGTRLTVV.

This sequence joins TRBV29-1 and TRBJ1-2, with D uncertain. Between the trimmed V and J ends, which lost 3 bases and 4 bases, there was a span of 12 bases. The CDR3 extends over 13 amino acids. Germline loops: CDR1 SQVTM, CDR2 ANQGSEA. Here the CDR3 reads CSVDPNAGYGYTF. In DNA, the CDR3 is TGCAGCGTTGATCCCAACGCGGGCTATGGCTACACCTTC.

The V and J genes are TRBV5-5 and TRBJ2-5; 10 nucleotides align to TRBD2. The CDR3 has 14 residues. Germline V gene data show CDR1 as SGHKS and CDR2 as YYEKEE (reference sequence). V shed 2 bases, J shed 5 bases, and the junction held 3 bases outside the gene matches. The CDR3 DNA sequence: TGTGCCAGCAGCTTACCGGGACTAGCGGAGACCCAGTACTTC. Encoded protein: CASSLPGLAETQYF.